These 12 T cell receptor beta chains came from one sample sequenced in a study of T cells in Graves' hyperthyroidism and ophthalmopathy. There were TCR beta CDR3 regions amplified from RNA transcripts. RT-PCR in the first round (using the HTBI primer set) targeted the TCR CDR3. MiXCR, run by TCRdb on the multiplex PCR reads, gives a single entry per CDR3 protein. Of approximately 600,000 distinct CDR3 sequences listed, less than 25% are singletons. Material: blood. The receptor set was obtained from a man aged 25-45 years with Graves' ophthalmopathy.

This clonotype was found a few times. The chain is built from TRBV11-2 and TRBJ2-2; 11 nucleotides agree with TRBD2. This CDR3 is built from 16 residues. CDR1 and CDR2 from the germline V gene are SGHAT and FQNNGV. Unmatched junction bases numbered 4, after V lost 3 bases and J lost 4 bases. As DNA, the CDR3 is TGTGCCAGCAGCTTTCTAGCGGGAGGACCCACCGGGGAGCTGTTTTTT. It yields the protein CASSFLAGGPTGELFF.

The CDR3 DNA reads TGTGCCAGCAGCCGCCCCTCAGCGGGAGGGCCTAGCGATGAGCAGTTCTTC. Translated, it gives CASSRPSAGGPSDEQFF. The genes are TRBV9 and TRBJ2-1; TRBD2 matches 10 bases. Germline V gene data show CDR1 as SGDLS and CDR2 as YYNGEE. The CDR3 totals 17 residues. The V and J ends lost 4 bases and 8 bases, in that order; junction bases with no gene match: 15. Variable domain in full (rest from reference TRBV9 and TRBJ2-1): DSGVTQTPKHLITATGQRVTLRCSPRSGDLSVYWYQQSLDQGLQFLIQYYNGEERAKGNILERFSAQQFPDLHSELNLSSLELGDSALYFCASSRPSAGGPSDEQFFGPGTRLTVL.

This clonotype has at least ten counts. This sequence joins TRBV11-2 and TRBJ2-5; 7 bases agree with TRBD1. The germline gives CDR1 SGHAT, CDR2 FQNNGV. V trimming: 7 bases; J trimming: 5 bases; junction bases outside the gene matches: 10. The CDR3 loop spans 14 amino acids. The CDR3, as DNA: TGTGCCAGCACCCGAACAGGGGAAGGGGAGACCCAGTACTTC. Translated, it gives CASTRTGEGETQYF.

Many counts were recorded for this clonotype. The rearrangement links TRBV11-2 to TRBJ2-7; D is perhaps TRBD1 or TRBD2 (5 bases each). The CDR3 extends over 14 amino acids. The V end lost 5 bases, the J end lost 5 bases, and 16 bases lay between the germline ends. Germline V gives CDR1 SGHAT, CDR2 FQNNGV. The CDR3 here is CASSGPGPVDEQYF. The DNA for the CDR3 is TGTGCCAGCAGCGGTCCGGGACCTGTGGACGAGCAGTACTTC.

The DNA for the CDR3 is TGCAGTGCTAGACGCCCGGAACAGAACTATGGCTACACCTTC. Translated, it gives CSARRPEQNYGYTF. The V and J genes are TRBV20-1 and TRBJ1-2; no clear D. The CDR3 is 14 residues long. The V gene lost 2 bases and the J gene lost 2 bases, with 12 bases spanning the gap. Looked up from germline, CDR1 is DFQATT and CDR2 is SNEGSKA (reference sequence).

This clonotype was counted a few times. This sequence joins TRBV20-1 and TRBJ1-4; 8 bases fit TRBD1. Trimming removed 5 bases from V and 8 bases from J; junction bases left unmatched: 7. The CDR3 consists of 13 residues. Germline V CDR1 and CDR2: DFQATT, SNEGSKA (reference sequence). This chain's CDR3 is CSAATGAEEKLFF. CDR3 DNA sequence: TGCAGTGCTGCGACAGGGGCGGAGGAAAAACTGTTTTTT.

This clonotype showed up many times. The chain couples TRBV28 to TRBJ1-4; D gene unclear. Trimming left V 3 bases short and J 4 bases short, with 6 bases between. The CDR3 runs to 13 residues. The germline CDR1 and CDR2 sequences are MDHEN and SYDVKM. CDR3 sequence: CASSFTLNEKLFF. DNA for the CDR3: TGTGCCAGCAGTTTCACCCTTAATGAAAAACTGTTTTTT.

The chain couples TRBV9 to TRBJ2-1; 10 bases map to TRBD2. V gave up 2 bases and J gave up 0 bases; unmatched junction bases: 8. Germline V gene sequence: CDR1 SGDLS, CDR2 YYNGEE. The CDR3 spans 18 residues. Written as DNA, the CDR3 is TGTGCCAGCAGCGTCCCGGGACTAGCGCCGAGCTCCTACAATGAGCAGTTCTTC. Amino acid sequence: CASSVPGLAPSSYNEQFF.

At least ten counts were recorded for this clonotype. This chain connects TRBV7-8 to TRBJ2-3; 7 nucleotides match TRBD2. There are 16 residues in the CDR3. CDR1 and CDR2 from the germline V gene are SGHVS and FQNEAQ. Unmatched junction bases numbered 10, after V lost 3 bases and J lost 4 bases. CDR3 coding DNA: TGTGCCAGCAGCTTCTTCTTACGGGAGGAGGCAGATACGCAGTATTTT. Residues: CASSFFLREEADTQYF.

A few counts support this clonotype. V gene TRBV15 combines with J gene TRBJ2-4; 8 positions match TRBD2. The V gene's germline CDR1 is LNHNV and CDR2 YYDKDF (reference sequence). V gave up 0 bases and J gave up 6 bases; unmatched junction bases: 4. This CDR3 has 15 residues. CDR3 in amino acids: CATSREAGVGNIQYF. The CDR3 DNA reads TGTGCCACCAGCAGAGAAGCGGGAGTGGGAAACATTCAGTACTTC.

The CDR3 DNA sequence: TGTGCCAGCAGTGGTTCGGCAGCCTCTGAAGCTTTCTTT. This gives the protein CASSGSAASEAFF. The chain uses TRBV2 and TRBJ1-1; D is uncertain. Trimming pared 4 bases from V and 6 bases from J, leaving 12 bases between. This CDR3 has 13 amino acids. Germline loops: CDR1 SNHLY, CDR2 FYNNEI.

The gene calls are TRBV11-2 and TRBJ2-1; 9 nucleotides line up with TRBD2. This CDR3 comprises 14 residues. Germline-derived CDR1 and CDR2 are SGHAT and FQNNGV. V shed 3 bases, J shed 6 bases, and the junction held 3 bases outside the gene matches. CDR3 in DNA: TGTGCCAGCAGCTTGCGGGAGGGCCCCAATGAGCAGTTCTTC. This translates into CASSLREGPNEQFF.